This TCR beta chain was sequenced in a study of blood T cells in healthy people across ages. Findings and limits, study-wide: Unsorted PBMC material precluded a definitive naive versus antigen-experienced comparison. Any changes in expanded clonotypes were possibly confounded, as donor CMV status remained unknown. Fewer expanded clones and more diversity marked long-lived versus aged donors.

The CDR3 length is 15 residues. V dropped 7 bases and J dropped 6; count of bases not matched to a gene: 9. CDR1 and CDR2 (germline): SEHNR, FQNEAQ (reference sequence). Total RNA was isolated from each sample in quantities of at least 6 micrograms. This clonotype was recorded only once. Its antigen is as yet unknown. A second PCR of roughly 7 to 11 cycles used a sample-barcoded 5' primer and a J-beta primer mix. TCRdb re-analysed the 5' RACE reads in MiXCR, keeping a single row per CDR3 protein. The sample shows about 940,000 distinct CDR3 sequences, about 48% of them seen only once. The chain is built from TRBV7-9 and TRBJ2-1, with 10 nucleotides matching TRBD2. The clonotype was recovered from a man aged 25-40 years in good health. Sequencing was done on a sample of blood. The DNA of the CDR3 is TGTGCCAGCACCTTGCTAGCGGGGGCCCGCAATGAGCAGTTCTTC. Its translation is CASTLLAGARNEQFF.